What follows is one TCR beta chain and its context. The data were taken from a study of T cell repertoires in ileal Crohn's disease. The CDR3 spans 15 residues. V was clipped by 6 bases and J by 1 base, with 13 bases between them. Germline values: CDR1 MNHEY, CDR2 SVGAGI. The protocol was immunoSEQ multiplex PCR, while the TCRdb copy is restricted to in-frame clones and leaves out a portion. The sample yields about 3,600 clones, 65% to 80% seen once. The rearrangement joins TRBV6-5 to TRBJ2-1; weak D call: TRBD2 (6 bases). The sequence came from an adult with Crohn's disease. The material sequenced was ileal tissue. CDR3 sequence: CASRLAEPSYNEQFF. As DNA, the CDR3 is TGTGCCAGCAGGTTAGCGGAACCGTCCTACAATGAGCAGTTCTTC.